The clone carrying this TCR beta chain occurred once. Some clones are missing from TCRdb's copy, which holds only in-frame ones; the method was immunoSEQ multiplex PCR. The sample carries about 73,000 clones, approximately 92% recorded once. The entry originates in a study of blood T cell repertoires in COVID-19. The CDR3 extends over 16 amino acids. V was clipped by 3 bases and J by 5 bases; unmatched bases: 5. Germline V CDR1 and CDR2: KGHDR, SFDVKD. The clonotype originates from a man older than 75 with acute or convalescent COVID-19. Input material: peripheral blood. The rearrangement links TRBV24-1 to TRBJ2-1; TRBD2 matches at 11 bases. As DNA, the CDR3 is TGTGCCACCAGTGATAGACTAGCGGGACGCAACAATGAGCAGTTCTTC. Its translation: CATSDRLAGRNNEQFF.